This T cell receptor (beta chain) stems from a study of cytomegalovirus exposure and HLA in healthy donors (dated by TCRdb to about 2017). With regard to the full study: An earlier analysis of approximately 590 of the donors reported approximately 290 Gb of sequence data and 100 million to 130 million unique TCR beta sequences from about 179 million T cells. About 320 gigabases of sequencing data and tens of millions of unique TCR sequences were included in an early release covering roughly 600 HLA-typed donors. The genetic ancestry cluster associated with self-reported Caucasian donors included 81% of the roughly 400 genotyped donors. The study aimed to test whether cataloging public T cell receptors could reveal signatures of past pathogen exposure. The study used immunosequencing to profile the T cell repertoires of approximately 650 subjects and linked those repertoires to cytomegalovirus serostatus. Besides the first cohort of 666 subjects, a separate validation cohort made up of over 100 different subjects was used. High-throughput TCR immunosequencing, statistical association of individual TCRs with disease status, and machine learning were combined to predict cytomegalovirus infection status. A later analysis re-analyzed previously published TCR beta repertoires from about 730 donors and added high-resolution HLA genotyping to study TCR occurrence patterns. Rather than drawing on any new phenotypic data, the later analysis identified candidate immune exposures from TCR beta sequences and the way those sequences occurred across donors. An earlier analysis of fewer than 700 of the donors applied high-throughput TCR beta sequencing to assess whether each TCR beta V gene segment acted as functional or pseudogenic. Donor age, sex, ethnicity and CMV serostatus were compiled together with the repertoire data. Genome-wide SNP genotypes for about 65% of the roughly 700 donors were used in a later genetic analysis, which treated that subset as a discovery cohort. All discovery cohort repertoires had been generated on a single sequencing platform. HLA typing covered class I and class II loci at four-digit resolution. Typing coverage varied by locus: about 620-640 donors for A, B, C, DRB1 and DQB1; roughly 520 for DQA1; around 610 for DPA1; around 490 for DPB1. Several DR-DQ haplotypes were handled as single units for association and clustering, since linkage in the cohort was strong. On average, around 230,000 unique TCR beta nucleotide sequences were sequenced per donor among a few hundred genotyped donors of the cohort, with roughly 18% of those sequences being non-productive. General conclusions and limits of the study: A further reported finding was that TCR beta sequences accurately predicted the HLA-A and HLA-B alleles for most subjects in the first cohort. A total of 150 or so TCR beta chains were listed by the study as associated with cytomegalovirus. The presence/absence analyses assumed that sequencing depth was roughly uniform across donors, and that assumption may not be true. Only TCR beta chains were sequenced in this cohort, and the absence of alpha or paired-chain data limited detectable features. Linkage disequilibrium might explain the correlated functional status among segregating V segments, but an unknown experimental factor could not be ruled out. Most CMV-associated TCR beta chains appeared to be HLA-restricted in a later analysis, and the HLA associations seemed to be driven largely by CMV exposure. A group of highly shared sequence variants was considered likely to be a technical artifact of the sequencing pipeline. A few of the identified cytomegalovirus-associated TCR beta chains were confirmed in vitro to be specific for cytomegalovirus antigens. A later genetic analysis reported fewer N-insertions in productive TCRs among donors in an Asian-associated ancestry cluster than the roughly 700-donor mean. In a later analysis, HLA-associated TCR beta chains were found to be more clonally expanded and to have lower generation probabilities than equally common non-associated chains. In a later analysis, the rate of TCR association differed among HLA loci, with DRB1 alleles having the most associated TCRs and HLA-C alleles having the fewest. Because HLA typing was unavailable for some donors at each locus, only the typed subset was used in association tests. While some public TCRs were present in many individuals, most TCR sequences turned up only very rarely across donors. The authors suggested that the approach could potentially be generalized to other disease states and immunological phenotypes. A later analysis associated 16,951 TCR beta sequences with specific HLA alleles at a false discovery rate of 0.05. The classifier was reported to diagnose cytomegalovirus status with high specificity and sensitivity in both the original cohort and the validation cohort. In a later genetic analysis, a missense DCLRE1C variant was associated with V-gene and J-gene trimming of TCR beta chains, and the association was replicated in an independent cohort. In an earlier analysis of around 600 of the donors, most TCR beta V segments appeared in productive rearrangements about 87% or about 30% of the time, broadly matching IMGT annotations. Because the 87-base-pair reads could not distinguish some IMGT-functional V segments, including TRBV6-2 and TRBV6-3, those segments were excluded. Several of the top co-occurrence clusters appeared to be linked to parvovirus B19, influenza, CMV and Epstein-Barr virus, according to a later analysis. Because counts were too low, some 17 rarely observed V segments, including chromosome 9 orphons, were left out of the earlier analysis of 587 of the donors. Strong co-occurrence of HLA alleles, especially DR and DQ, made assigning TCR associations to individual alleles difficult. The only immune exposure information available for the cohort was CMV serostatus.

Regarding this clone: The antigen this receptor binds is unknown. Base qualities are not provided; no much larger clone lies one nucleotide away.

The cohort comprised some 680 healthy bone marrow donors. At the time of sampling, every cohort member was nominally healthy, though immune exposures that went unrecorded were likely present. The donor tested CMV seropositive and was one of the 289 seropositive cohort members. Every donor gave a peripheral blood sample, and the peripheral blood mononuclear cells from that sample were used for TCR beta sequencing. The Qiagen DNeasy Blood Extraction Kit was used to extract genomic DNA from the blood cell samples. From the cysteine up to the phenylalanine, the CDR3 has a length of 12 residues. The read is trimmed to its CDR3 DNA, 36 bases read in frame from base 1. CDR1 and CDR2, looked up from the germline V gene, are SQVTM and ANQGSEA. Trimming leaves V shorter by 3 bases and J shorter by 12 bases, with the junction holding 8 bases beyond the gene matches. The method was the immunoSEQ multiplex PCR assay. For the multiplex PCR, a mixture combining 60 forward primers for TCR Vbeta segments and 13 reverse primers for TCR Jbeta segments was used. Amplification of the CDR3 region of rearranged TCR beta genes was performed with a multiplex PCR assay on genomic DNA. On the Illumina HiSeq System, the amplified TCR beta libraries were sequenced as 87-base-pair reads. The authors processed their data as follows. Across the 670 or so repertoires, a later analysis counted roughly 84 million unique TCR beta chains, roughly 11 million of which were shared by at least two donors. To remove PCR and sequencing errors, raw reads were error-corrected and collapsed into unique sequences using a nearest-neighbor algorithm that merged closely related sequences. To assign V, D and J gene segments, CDR3 sequences were aligned to IMGT reference sequences. Each retained sequence needed at least a six-nucleotide match to both a V gene segment and a J gene segment. Rearrangements were classified as productive when the CDR3 lacked stop codons and remained in frame with V and J, and all other rearrangements were classified as non-productive. CDR3 was defined by IMGT convention, running from the second conserved V-encoded cysteine to the conserved J-encoded phenylalanine. The earlier analysis of around 640 of the donors excluded sequences that lacked an unambiguous match to a single V gene segment. An earlier analysis of several hundred of the donors called V segments functional above 56.7% productive rearrangements and segregating when the between-donor standard deviation exceeded 5%. A statistical classification framework was developed to diagnose cytomegalovirus status using the catalog of TCR beta chain sequences. In a later analysis, V and J genes were assigned by comparing TCR nucleotide sequences against IMGT/GENE-DB human TR gene sequences. A later analysis assigned CDR3 sequences and most-parsimonious VDJ recombination scenarios with the TCRdist pipeline. A later analysis defined each TCR beta chain by its CDR3 amino acid sequence plus V-gene family, and excluded reads lacking a unique V-gene family. As a way to deal with suspected cross-contamination and a sequencing artifact, a later analysis dropped 450 to 700 nucleotide sequences that were highly shared and had low generation probability. A later analysis calculated a clonal expansion index for each public chain from normalized within-repertoire ranks of inferred template counts. In a later analysis, generation probabilities were computed with a VDJ recombination model fitted to out-of-frame rearrangements, and the resulting probabilities were checked against IGoR. In a later analysis, hypergeometric tests were used to score TCR-TCR, TCR-HLA and TCR-CMV co-occurrence, with a repertoire-size bias correction applied to TCR pairs. A later analysis estimated false discovery rates by permuting HLA or CMV assignments 20 times. In a later analysis, co-occurring TCRs were grouped using DBSCAN, and TCRdist sequence similarity was added for clustering within HLA-allele-positive subsets. For co-occurrence clustering, repertoires with fewer than 30,000 or more than 120,000 public chains were excluded, along with roughly 5 repertoires with anomalous nucleotide sharing. Entries here come from immuneACCESS through TCRdb and include only in-frame sequences with V and J called. Some clones fail to appear in such tables; in the studies checked, an unresolved V gene covers under half of the shortfall, and the cause of the remainder is unknown. Clone size and the V and J calls come from that table; the DNA yielded D and trimming. The sample contains over 150,000 clones, 75% to 80% of them found a single time. In total, the top ten clones hold approximately 2.4% of the sample.

The chain joins TRBV29-1 to TRBJ1-1; the junction holds 9 bases that match TRBD1. The clonotype was recovered from a woman in her 40s in good health and CMV-seropositive. The sequencing sample was made of PBMCs. The CDR3 sequence is CSVDWDRVGTFF. The nucleotide sequence reads as follows: TGCAGCGTTGACTGGGACAGGGTAGGAACTTTCTTT.